These 21 T cell receptor beta chains originate from one sample sequenced in a study of blood T cell repertoires in COVID-19. Profiled with immunoSEQ multiplex PCR; TCRdb holds only in-frame clones, not every one. The data show roughly 46,000 clones, over 75% seen once. The sample taken for sequencing was peripheral blood. Receptors originate from a human donor in a cohort sampled during active COVID-19. The donor label of this sample is uncertain.

The V call is TRBV25-1, the J call TRBJ2-3, with 12 bases fitting TRBD2. CDR1 MGHDK and CDR2 SYGVNS come from the germline V gene. The CDR3 has 18 residues. Germline trimming cut 3 bases from V and 1 base from J; bases unmatched to any gene: 8. Here the CDR3 reads CASSEFRTSGERTDTQYF. In DNA form, the CDR3 reads TGTGCCAGCAGTGAGTTCAGGACTAGCGGGGAACGCACAGATACGCAGTATTTT.

The rearrangement joins TRBV18 to TRBJ1-5, with 9 nucleotides matching TRBD1. Germline CDR1 reads KGHSH; CDR2 reads LQKENI. The junction had 10 bases not matched to a gene; V was cut back by 5 bases and J by 2 bases. This CDR3 region has 17 residues. In DNA form, the CDR3 reads TGTGCCAGCTCATCGGGACAGGGCGAGGGCGGCAATCAGCCCCAGCATTTT. Protein: CASSSGQGEGGNQPQHF.

V and J are TRBV5-1 and TRBJ2-3, with unresolved D. The V gene lost 2 bases and the J gene lost 4 bases, with 11 bases spanning the gap. Looked up from germline, CDR1 is SGHRS and CDR2 is YFSETQ. The CDR3 is made up of 14 amino acids. CDR3 protein: CASSFGAQADTQYF. CDR3 bases: TGCGCCAGCAGCTTTGGAGCTCAAGCAGATACGCAGTATTTT.

The rearrangement uses TRBV6-5 and TRBJ1-2; D may be TRBD1 (6 bases). This CDR3 has 13 amino acids. The V gene's germline CDR1 is MNHEY and CDR2 SVGAGI. The V gene lost 6 bases and the J gene lost 8 bases, with 16 bases spanning the gap. The CDR3 nucleotides are TGTGCCAGCAGGAGCAGGGGATCGGGAGGCTACACCTTC. Protein sequence: CASRSRGSGGYTF.

The V gene is TRBV3-1 (or the pseudogene TRBV3-2), the J gene TRBJ1-1, with D possibly matching TRBD1 (5 bases). This CDR3 region has 19 residues. The germline CDR1 and CDR2 sequences are LGHDT and YNNKEL (reference sequence). Between the trimmed V and J ends, which lost 2 bases and 0 bases, there was a span of 22 bases. The CDR3 DNA sequence: TGTGCCAGCAGCCAAATTGGGATGGGACTACTAAAAATGAACACTGAAGCTTTCTTT. Translation: CASSQIGMGLLKMNTEAFF.

This clone occurred once. This rearrangement joins TRBV13 to TRBJ2-7; possibly TRBD1 for D (5 bases). V shed 7 bases and J shed 1 base, with 11 bases lying between them. Germline CDR1 is PRHDT and CDR2 is FYEKMQ (reference sequence). The CDR3 has 13 residues. The CDR3 coding sequence is TGTGCCAGCAACCCTGACAGTTCCTACGAGCAGTACTTC. This sequence encodes CASNPDSSYEQYF.

The J gene is TRBJ1-6, the V gene TRBV5-1; the match to TRBD1 covers 9 bases. V lost 0 bases and J lost 9; bases outside the gene matches: 10. The CDR3 runs 17 residues. Per the germline V gene, CDR1 is SGHRS and CDR2 is YFSETQ. CDR3 coding DNA: TGCGCCAGCAGCTTGGTAGGGACAGGGCAGGACTCTTCACCCCTCCACTTT. Amino acid sequence: CASSLVGTGQDSSPLHF.

The chain combines TRBV28 with TRBJ2-5; 7 bases align to TRBD2. V trimming: 5 bases; J trimming: 4 bases; junction bases outside the gene matches: 1. The CDR3 spans 12 residues. The germline V gene has CDR1 MDHEN and CDR2 SYDVKM. This CDR3 reads CASSGLVETQYF. The CDR3, as DNA: TGTGCCAGCAGTGGACTAGTAGAGACCCAGTACTTC.

The rearrangement links TRBV20-1 to TRBJ1-2; D remains ambiguous. The CDR3 is made up of 14 amino acids. The V end lost 3 bases, the J end lost 4 bases, and 15 bases lay between the germline ends. Germline CDR1 reads DFQATT; CDR2 reads SNEGSKA (reference sequence). The CDR3 coding sequence is TGCAGTGCTAGTCATCGCGACGGCGGCTATGGCTACACCTTC. Its protein is CSASHRDGGYGYTF.

J is TRBJ1-1 and V is TRBV18; TRBD1 matches at 7 bases. Trimming at V came to 4 bases and at J to 1 base, leaving 6 bases not matched to a gene. The CDR3 totals 15 residues. Germline V lookup: CDR1 KGHSH, CDR2 LQKENI. The DNA for the CDR3 is TGTGCCAGCTCACTAGCGACAGGGTCGAACACTGAAGCTTTCTTT. The encoded protein is CASSLATGSNTEAFF. The whole variable domain, filled in from reference TRBV18 and TRBJ1-1, reads NAGVMQNPRHLVRRRGQEARLRCSPMKGHSHVYWYRQLPEEGLKFMVYLQKENIIDESGMPKERFSAEFPKEGPSILRIQQVVRGDSAAYFCASSLATGSNTEAFFGQGTRLTVV.

This chain connects TRBV7-3 to TRBJ2-6; D uncertain. The length of the CDR3 is 16 residues. V was trimmed by 5 bases and J by 2 bases, leaving 13 bases between them. Germline values: CDR1 SGHTA, CDR2 FQGTGA. The CDR3 DNA follows: TGTGCCAGCAGCGCCGTGCAGATCCCTGGGGCCAACGTCCTGACTTTC. As protein: CASSAVQIPGANVLTF.

The chain combines TRBV5-1 with TRBJ2-2; 8 bases agree with TRBD2. The CDR3 totals 15 residues. CDR1 is SGHRS, CDR2 YFSETQ, per germline. Trimming removed 5 bases from V and 6 bases from J; junction bases left unmatched: 9. The CDR3 DNA is TGCGCCAGCAGGGACATGAGCGGGGGAGCCGGGGAGCTGTTTTTT. Its translation: CASRDMSGGAGELFF.

The chain couples TRBV4-1 to TRBJ1-2; 7 bases align to TRBD1. V lost 1 base, J lost 3 bases, and 8 bases stayed unmatched. Germline lookup yields CDR1 MGHRA and CDR2 YSYEKL. The CDR3 consists of 16 residues. CDR3 protein: CASSQGTGVTDYGYTF. The CDR3 nucleotides are TGCGCCAGCAGCCAAGGGACAGGCGTAACGGACTATGGCTACACCTTC.

The chain recombines TRBV2 with TRBJ1-6; D unresolved. The V gene lost 6 bases and the J gene lost 10 bases, with 19 bases spanning the gap. Germline CDR1 reads SNHLY; CDR2 reads FYNNEI. The CDR3 covers 15 residues. The CDR3 region is CASRAGVFLKSPLHF. The CDR3 nucleotides are TGTGCCAGCAGGGCTGGAGTGTTTCTGAAGTCACCCCTCCACTTT.

The DNA of the CDR3 is TGTGCCAGCAGCTTGAGGGGGACAGATACGCAGTATTTT. Translation gives CASSLRGTDTQYF. This chain uses TRBV5-4 with TRBJ2-3; TRBD1 might be the D (6 bases). This CDR3 is built from 13 residues. In germline, CDR1 is SGHNT, CDR2 YYREEE (reference sequence). The V end lost 1 base, the J end lost 3 bases, and 6 bases lay between the germline ends.

The chain recombines TRBV27 with TRBJ2-3; D possibly corresponds to TRBD1 (6 bases). V lost 6 bases and J lost 2, with 15 bases in between. The germline V gene encodes CDR1 MNHEY and CDR2 SMNVEV (reference sequence). The CDR3 has 15 amino acids. The CDR3 region is CASRPDRLYTDTQYF. CDR3 in DNA: TGTGCCAGCAGACCCGACAGGCTCTACACAGATACGCAGTATTTT.

The chain has TRBV19 and TRBJ2-2; TRBD1 matches at 7 bases. CDR3 length: 15 amino acids. From germline, CDR1 is LNHDA and CDR2 SQIVND (reference sequence). Germline trimming cut 6 bases from V and 2 bases from J; bases unmatched to any gene: 6. Here the CDR3 reads CASSSGTVNTGELFF. CDR3 nucleotide sequence: TGTGCCAGTAGCTCCGGGACAGTCAACACCGGGGAGCTGTTTTTT.

J is TRBJ2-2 and V is TRBV6-4, with D tentatively TRBD1 (8 bases). Germline CDR1 reads MRHNA; CDR2 reads SNTAGT. The CDR3 runs to 14 residues. The V end lost 6 bases, the J end lost 5 bases, and 13 bases lay between the germline ends. The CDR3 coding sequence is TGTGCCAGCAGAAACAGGGGGGGAACCGGGGAGCTGTTTTTT. Protein product: CASRNRGGTGELFF.

The rearrangement links TRBV9 to TRBJ1-2; 10 bases line up with TRBD1. CDR1 and CDR2 from the germline V gene are SGDLS and YYNGEE. The CDR3 runs to 14 residues. J lost 8 bases, V lost 4 bases, and 8 bases had no gene match. CDR3 in DNA: TGTGCCAGCAGCCCTCCGGGACAGGGGCGCGGCTACACCTTC. It specifies CASSPPGQGRGYTF. The whole variable domain, remainder taken from reference TRBV9 and TRBJ1-2, is DSGVTQTPKHLITATGQRVTLRCSPRSGDLSVYWYQQSLDQGLQFLIQYYNGEERAKGNILERFSAQQFPDLHSELNLSSLELGDSALYFCASSPPGQGRGYTFGSGTRLTVV.

This chain links TRBV7-3 with TRBJ1-1; 11 positions agree with TRBD1. Germline lookup yields CDR1 SGHTA and CDR2 FQGTGA. This CDR3 is built from 14 residues. The V and J ends lost 4 bases and 4 bases, in that order; junction bases with no gene match: 2. The CDR3 protein is CASSSGTGGTEAFF. The CDR3 coding sequence is TGTGCCAGCAGCTCCGGGACAGGGGGCACTGAAGCTTTCTTT.

The chain is built from TRBV4-2 and TRBJ2-7; D call uncertain. Germline values: CDR1 LGHNA, CDR2 YNFKEQ. V lost 2 bases and J lost 5, with 10 bases in between. This CDR3 is built from 13 residues. The CDR3 here is CASSQTLPDEQYF. The DNA of the CDR3 is TGTGCCAGCAGCCAAACCCTTCCAGACGAGCAGTACTTC.